What follows is one TCR beta chain and its context. What it recognizes is unknown. The CDR3 runs 17 residues. Deletions cut 0 bases from V and 5 bases from J, with 20 bases between. Looked up from germline, CDR1 is SEHNR and CDR2 is FQNEAQ (reference sequence). The primer mix had 60 Vbeta and 13 Jbeta primers. Repertoires were generated with immunoSEQ multiplex PCR, while TCRdb's copy carries only in-frame clones and drops some. The repertoire has tens of thousands of clones, under 80% of them found once; the top ten carry roughly 4.5%. This entry belongs to a study of cytomegalovirus exposure and HLA in healthy donors. Looking at the study overall: Among the approximately 420 donors who were genotyped, about 80% fell in the genetic ancestry cluster that is associated with self-reported Caucasian donors. Overall study findings and caveats: Most TCRs appeared rarely, but some public TCRs recurred in many donors.

The sequence was collected from a man aged 60-69 years in good health and CMV-seropositive. Input material: PBMCs. The chain joins TRBV7-9 to TRBJ2-7; maybe TRBD1 (6 bases). The CDR3 protein is CASSLAPGAGAGNEQYF. The DNA of the CDR3 is TGTGCCAGCAGCTTAGCGCCCGGGGCAGGGGCGGGCAACGAGCAGTACTTC.